The 24 T cell receptor beta chains below were found in one sample sequenced in a study of blood T cell repertoires in COVID-19. Using immunoSEQ multiplex PCR, the repertoire was profiled, and TCRdb retains in-frame clones only, with some absent. Here the sample spans approximately 330,000 clones, approximately 90% being singletons. Material for sequencing was peripheral blood. These receptor sequences come from a woman aged 50 to 65 with active or convalescent COVID-19.

The chain carries TRBV7-2 and TRBJ1-6; TRBD1 is a possible D gene (5 bases). Germline assignment: CDR1 SGHTA and CDR2 FQGNSA. The CDR3 spans 15 residues. V shed 3 bases and J shed 6 bases, with 12 bases lying between them. The CDR3 coding sequence is TGTGCCAGCAGCTTGCGTGGGCAGGGTAATTCACCCCTCCACTTT. Protein sequence: CASSLRGQGNSPLHF.

The V gene is TRBV5-4, the J gene TRBJ1-3; possible D gene TRBD1, 5 bases. The V gene lost 1 base and the J gene lost 7 bases, with 12 bases spanning the gap. This CDR3 is 14 amino acids long. Germline V gives CDR1 SGHNT, CDR2 YYREEE (reference sequence). The CDR3: CASSLTGMRNTIYF. In DNA form, the CDR3 reads TGTGCCAGCAGCTTGACAGGAATGCGCAACACCATATATTTT.

Concerning this clone itself: The same CDR3 also results from other DNA sequences found in this sample. This chain uses TRBV2 with TRBJ2-5, with D possibly being TRBD2 (7 bases). Trimming removed 8 bases at V and 2 bases at J, with 12 bases between. The CDR3 sequence is 13 residues long. CDR1 SNHLY and CDR2 FYNNEI come from the germline V gene. CDR3 bases: TGTGCCAGCGGAGGGGGGGTACAAGAGACCCAGTACTTC. It translates to CASGGGVQETQYF.

The chain combines TRBV28 with TRBJ2-7; a weak D match, TRBD1 (6 bases). Per the germline V gene, CDR1 is MDHEN and CDR2 is SYDVKM. CDR3 length: 13 residues. V was pared by 5 bases and J by 9 bases, with 17 bases between. DNA for the CDR3: TGTGCCAGCAGTCGCGGTGGGGGCGCTGGGCAGTACTTC. It codes for CASSRGGGAGQYF.

V is TRBV6-2 or TRBV6-3 and J is TRBJ2-5; 9 bases are shared with TRBD1. The J segment lost 1 base and the V segment lost 6 bases, leaving 9 bases of the junction unmatched. The CDR3 totals 16 residues. Germline CDR1 reads MNHEY; CDR2 reads SVGEGT. DNA for the CDR3: TGTGCCAGCAGCCCTCATTGGGACAGGGCCCAAGAGACCCAGTACTTC. Translated, it gives CASSPHWDRAQETQYF.

The rearrangement links TRBV18 to TRBJ1-2; D is possibly TRBD1 (5 bases). V lost 0 bases and J 8 bases, leaving 16 bases between the germline ends. The CDR3 spans 15 residues. The germline V gene has CDR1 KGHSH and CDR2 LQKENI. The CDR3 region is CASSPPGTGTRGYTF. The CDR3 DNA is TGTGCCAGCTCACCACCTGGCACAGGCACTCGCGGCTACACCTTC.

J is TRBJ1-2 and V is TRBV6-2 or TRBV6-3, with D unresolved. Germline V gives CDR1 MNHEY, CDR2 SVGEGT. The CDR3 is 12 amino acids. Trimming pared 5 bases from V and 4 bases from J, leaving 8 bases between. The CDR3 region is CASSPDTYGYTF. In DNA form, the CDR3 reads TGTGCCAGCAGTCCAGACACCTATGGCTACACCTTC.

The V gene is TRBV3-1 (or the pseudogene TRBV3-2), the J gene TRBJ2-3; 10 bases are a match to TRBD2. The CDR3 runs to 17 residues. Trimming removed 4 bases from V and 1 base from J; junction bases left unmatched: 8. Germline values: CDR1 LGHDT, CDR2 YNNKEL (reference sequence). CDR3 amino acids: CASSLRTSGRGTDTQYF. In DNA, the CDR3 is TGTGCCAGCAGCCTGCGGACTAGCGGTAGGGGCACAGATACGCAGTATTTT.

V is TRBV2 and J is TRBJ2-1; possibly TRBD1 for D (6 bases). This CDR3 region has 15 residues. Germline V gene sequence: CDR1 SNHLY, CDR2 FYNNEI. The V gene lost 4 bases and the J gene lost 3 bases, with 13 bases spanning the gap. The CDR3 region is CASSGQGSRYNEQFF. CDR3 in DNA: TGTGCCAGCAGTGGGCAGGGGAGTCGCTACAATGAGCAGTTCTTC.

J is TRBJ2-1 and V is TRBV7-2; D unresolved. Looked up from germline, CDR1 is SGHTA and CDR2 is FQGNSA. This CDR3 contains 13 residues. V shed 5 bases and J shed 9 bases, with 14 bases lying between them. The CDR3 region is CASSTEVAREQFF. DNA of the CDR3: TGTGCCAGCAGCACCGAAGTCGCGCGTGAGCAGTTCTTC.

As DNA, the CDR3 is TGTGCCACCAGCAGAGACCCCGCGGGGGTGCAGTTCTTC. Translation: CATSRDPAGVQFF. V usage is TRBV15 and J usage is TRBJ2-1; 7 bases match TRBD2. Germline CDR1 is LNHNV and CDR2 is YYDKDF (reference sequence). The CDR3 consists of 13 residues. J lost 12 bases, V lost 0 bases, and 5 bases had no gene match.

This clone appeared a few times. As DNA, the CDR3 is TGTGCCAGCAGACGTCAGGGCTTGACTGAAGCTTTCTTT. Protein: CASRRQGLTEAFF. This chain links TRBV7-9 with TRBJ1-1, with D possibly TRBD1 on 5 matching bases. The CDR3 loop spans 13 amino acids. CDR1 is SEHNR, CDR2 FQNEAQ, per germline (reference sequence). V was trimmed by 6 bases and J by 5 bases, leaving 13 bases between them.

The chain employs TRBV2 and TRBJ1-6, with D possibly TRBD1 on 5 matching bases. This CDR3 is built from 17 residues. Germline-derived CDR1 and CDR2 are SNHLY and FYNNEI. V was shortened by 6 bases and J by 0 bases, with 15 bases between the two germline ends. The CDR3: CASSDRYLSSYNSPLHF. Written as DNA, the CDR3 is TGTGCCAGCAGCGACAGATATTTGAGCTCCTATAATTCACCCCTCCACTTT.

In its sample, this clone was seen once. In nucleotides, the CDR3 is TGCAGCGCCGGACAGAGCTCCTACGAGCAGTACTTC. Protein sequence: CSAGQSSYEQYF. The gene calls are TRBV29-1 and TRBJ2-7; possibly TRBD1 for D (6 bases). The germline V gene has CDR1 SQVTM and CDR2 ANQGSEA. V lost 7 bases and J 0 bases, leaving 10 bases between the germline ends. The CDR3 extends over 12 amino acids.

The chain links TRBV7-3 to TRBJ2-1, with TRBD1 matching over 10 bases. Germline loops: CDR1 SGHTA, CDR2 FQGTGA. The CDR3 extends over 15 amino acids. V shed 3 bases, J shed 4 bases, and the junction held 3 bases outside the gene matches. The CDR3 DNA reads TGTGCCAGCAGCTTTGGGGACAGGGGATACAATGAGCAGTTCTTC. Its translation is CASSFGDRGYNEQFF.

The count of this clone is one. V gene TRBV4-1 combines with J gene TRBJ1-3; 7 nucleotides line up with TRBD1. The V gene's germline CDR1 is MGHRA and CDR2 YSYEKL. This CDR3 is 17 amino acids long. V shed 0 bases and J 2 bases; nucleotides not matched to a gene: 7. The chain's CDR3 is CASSQDPPQGTGNTIYF. The CDR3 DNA follows: TGCGCCAGCAGCCAAGACCCCCCACAGGGGACTGGAAACACCATATATTTT.

CDR3 sequence (DNA): TGTGCCAGCAGTTTGGCAGGTCGAAGAACTGAAGCTTTCTTT. It encodes CASSLAGRRTEAFF. The chain uses TRBV27 and TRBJ1-1; no clear D. Germline-derived CDR1 and CDR2 are MNHEY and SMNVEV (reference sequence). V was clipped by 3 bases and J by 5 bases, with 13 bases between them. The CDR3 loop spans 14 amino acids.

The CDR3 reads CASSQVLAGAQYF. The DNA of the CDR3 is TGTGCCAGCAGCCAGGTTCTAGCGGGAGCCCAGTACTTC. The chain carries TRBV4-2 and TRBJ2-7; 10 bases align to TRBD2. Germline V lookup: CDR1 LGHNA, CDR2 YNFKEQ. CDR3 size: 13 residues. With 3 bases clipped from V and 10 bases from J, the junction kept 6 bases outside the gene matches.

This clone has just one count. The chain couples TRBV29-1 to TRBJ2-7, with D tentatively TRBD2 (6 bases). Trimming pared 4 bases from V and 3 bases from J, leaving 19 bases between. The CDR3 runs 15 residues. Germline V lookup: CDR1 SQVTM, CDR2 ANQGSEA. The CDR3 reads CSVAGTLKSNYEQYF. The CDR3 bases are TGCAGCGTTGCAGGGACTTTAAAAAGCAACTACGAGCAGTACTTC.

In its sample, this clone was seen once. This chain links TRBV19 with TRBJ1-2, with unresolved D. The CDR3 consists of 14 residues. Trimming removed 7 bases from V and 3 bases from J, with 15 bases in between. CDR1 is LNHDA and CDR2 is SQIVND in the germline V gene (reference sequence). The CDR3 region has the DNA TGTGCCAGTAAGTGGCAGGCCAGAGACTATGGCTACACCTTC. This gives the protein CASKWQARDYGYTF.

The CDR3, as DNA: TGTGCCAGCAGTTTTGTAGGGGATGGCTACACCTTC. It codes for CASSFVGDGYTF. The chain uses TRBV12-3 or TRBV12-4 and TRBJ1-2, with D perhaps TRBD1 (5 bases). Trimming removed 3 bases from V and 6 bases from J, with 8 bases in between. The CDR3 sequence is 12 residues long.

The V gene is TRBV30, the J gene TRBJ2-3; TRBD1 agrees at 9 bases. Trimming at V came to 4 bases and at J to 3 bases, leaving 8 bases not matched to a gene. Germline CDR1 GTSNPN, CDR2 SVGIG (reference sequence). The CDR3 is made up of 15 amino acids. CDR3 DNA sequence: TGTGCCTGGAAGGCGGGACAGGGTGTAACAGATACGCAGTATTTT. This encodes CAWKAGQGVTDTQYF.

CDR3 region: CASSLMRAYGYTF. CDR3 nucleotides: TGTGCCAGCAGTTTAATGAGGGCTTATGGCTACACCTTC. The chain carries TRBV12-3 or TRBV12-4 and TRBJ1-2; D is unclear. Trimming removed 2 bases at V and 5 bases at J, with 9 bases between. The CDR3 is 13 residues long.

The chain recombines TRBV10-3 with TRBJ2-3; 7 nucleotides align to TRBD1. The junction had 7 bases not matched to a gene; V was cut back by 8 bases and J by 2 bases. Germline CDR1 ENHRY, CDR2 SYGVKD. This CDR3 spans 14 amino acids. CDR3 loop: CAIGQEAPTDTQYF. In DNA, the CDR3 is TGTGCCATCGGACAGGAGGCACCCACAGATACGCAGTATTTT.